Below are 7 T cell receptor beta chains sequenced from a single sample in a study of blood T cell repertoires in COVID-19. TCRdb's table, derived via immunoSEQ multiplex PCR, lists solely in-frame clones and lacks some. The sample has about 340,000 clones, approximately 86% seen once. The sequencing sample was made of PBMCs or T cells enriched from blood (not recorded which). The receptors stem from a woman aged 35 to 49 with acute COVID-19.

The chain combines TRBV7-8 with TRBJ2-1; no clear D gene. Germline assignment: CDR1 SGHVS and CDR2 FQNEAQ. CDR3 length equals 15 residues. Trimming pared 1 base from V and 8 bases from J, leaving 15 bases between. The CDR3: CASSLGPLAGDEQFF. The CDR3 DNA sequence: TGTGCCAGCAGCTTAGGCCCGTTAGCCGGCGATGAGCAGTTCTTC. Drawing the rest from reference TRBV7-8 and TRBJ2-1, the complete variable domain is GAGVSQSPRYKVAKRGQDVALRCDPISGHVSLFWYQQALGQGPEFLTYFQNEAQLDKSGLPSDRFFAERPEGSVSTLKIQRTQQEDSAVYLCASSLGPLAGDEQFFGPGTRLTVL.

The chain couples TRBV25-1 to TRBJ1-5; TRBD1 might be the D (6 bases). Germline-derived CDR1 and CDR2 are MGHDK and SYGVNS. V gave up 5 bases and J gave up 5 bases, with 10 bases separating them. The CDR3 length is 13 residues. The CDR3 nucleotides read TGTGCCAGCAGTTCAGGGGCTGATCAGCCCCAGCATTTT. It codes for CASSSGADQPQHF.

The chain is built from TRBV2 and TRBJ1-5, with a weak D call TRBD1 (6 bases). This CDR3 comprises 14 residues. Germline CDR1 SNHLY, CDR2 FYNNEI. Trimming pared 8 bases from V and 2 bases from J, leaving 13 bases between. CDR3 sequence reads: CASRQQGGNQPQHF. The CDR3 DNA reads as TGTGCCAGCCGCCAACAGGGTGGCAATCAGCCCCAGCATTTT.

The genes are TRBV7-9 and TRBJ2-5; 8 positions agree with TRBD1. The V gene's germline CDR1 is SEHNR and CDR2 FQNEAQ (reference sequence). The CDR3 is 15 amino acids. Losses at the gene ends were 0 bases for V and 4 bases for J; bases not matched to a gene: 4. This CDR3 is CASSLAGQAAETQYF. In DNA form, the CDR3 reads TGTGCCAGCAGCTTAGCGGGACAGGCGGCAGAGACCCAGTACTTC.

The CDR3 here is CASGGSTDTQYF. CDR3 bases: TGTGCCAGCGGCGGAAGCACAGATACGCAGTATTTT. The rearrangement uses TRBV6-6 and TRBJ2-3; no firm D call. V shed 8 bases and J shed 0 bases, with 6 bases lying between them. The CDR3 spans 12 residues. CDR1 and CDR2 (germline): MNHNY, SVGAGI (reference sequence).

The chain has TRBV19 and TRBJ1-6, with TRBD1 as a possible D gene (6 bases). The CDR3 consists of 15 residues. CDR1 is LNHDA and CDR2 is SQIVND in the germline V gene (reference sequence). V lost 6 bases and J lost 5, with 14 bases in between. CDR3 amino acids: CASRNGDTHNSPLHF. The DNA of the CDR3 is TGTGCCAGTAGGAACGGGGACACACATAATTCACCCCTCCACTTT.

This chain joins TRBV12-3 or TRBV12-4 and TRBJ2-3; a weak D match, TRBD2 (6 bases). The V and J ends lost 8 bases and 0 bases respectively, with 6 bases between them. This CDR3 contains 12 residues. The DNA of the CDR3 is TGTGCCAGCGGGACTAGCACAGATACGCAGTATTTT. This gives the protein CASGTSTDTQYF.